This TCR beta chain was obtained from a study of shared clonotypes between healthy human individuals. This CDR3 is 15 amino acids long. V shed 0 bases and J shed 0 bases, with 7 bases lying between them. The germline CDR1 and CDR2 sequences are SGDLS and YYNGEE. None of the donors, who were healthy HIV-negative adults, had recently had acute infections or vaccinations. Concerning this clone itself: Other DNA sequences in this specimen translate into the identical CDR3.

Sequenced by immunoSEQ multiplex PCR; TCRdb stores in-frame clones only, minus some. The sample records about half a million clones, 81% being singletons. V and J are TRBV9 and TRBJ2-1; D gene ambiguous. The material sequenced was PBMCs. The receptor was derived from a woman aged 40-49 years in good health. Some clones in this sample may be carry-over from other donors' samples. The CDR3 DNA reads TGTGCCAGCAGCGTAGTGTCTAGCTCCTACAATGAGCAGTTCTTC. It specifies CASSVVSSSYNEQFF.